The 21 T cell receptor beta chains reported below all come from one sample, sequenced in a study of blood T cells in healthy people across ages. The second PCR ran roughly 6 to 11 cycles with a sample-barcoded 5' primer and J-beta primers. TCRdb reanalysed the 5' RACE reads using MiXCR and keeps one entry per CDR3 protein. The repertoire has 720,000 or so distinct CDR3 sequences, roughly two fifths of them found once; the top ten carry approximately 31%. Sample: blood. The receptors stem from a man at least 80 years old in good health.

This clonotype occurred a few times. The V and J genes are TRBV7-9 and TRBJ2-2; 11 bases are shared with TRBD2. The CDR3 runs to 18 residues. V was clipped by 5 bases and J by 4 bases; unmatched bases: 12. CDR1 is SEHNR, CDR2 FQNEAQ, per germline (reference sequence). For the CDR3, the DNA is TGTGCCAGCAGCCTACCCCCTCGACTAGCGGGAAGCACCGGGGAGCTGTTTTTT. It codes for CASSLPPRLAGSTGELFF. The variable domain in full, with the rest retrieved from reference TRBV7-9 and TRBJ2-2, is DTGVSQNPRHKITKRGQNVTFRCDPISEHNRLYWYRQTLGQGPEFLTYFQNEAQLEKSRLLSDRFSAERPKGSFSTLEIQRTEQGDSAMYLCASSLPPRLAGSTGELFFGEGSRLTVL.

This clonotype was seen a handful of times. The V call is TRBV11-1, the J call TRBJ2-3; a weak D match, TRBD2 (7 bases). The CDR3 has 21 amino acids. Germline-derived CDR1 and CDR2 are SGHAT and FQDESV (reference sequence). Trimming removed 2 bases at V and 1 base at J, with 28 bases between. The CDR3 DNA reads TGTGCCAGCAGCTTACAGCTCGTTTACACCACAGGGAGGGACGGCACAGATACGCAGTATTTT. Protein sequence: CASSLQLVYTTGRDGTDTQYF.

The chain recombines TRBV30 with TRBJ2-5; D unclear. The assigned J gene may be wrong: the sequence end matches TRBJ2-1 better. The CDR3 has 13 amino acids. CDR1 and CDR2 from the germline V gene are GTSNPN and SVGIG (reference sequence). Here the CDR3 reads CAWRVNNQETQFF. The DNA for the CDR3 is TGTGCCTGGAGGGTCAACAATCAAGAGACCCAGTTCTTC.

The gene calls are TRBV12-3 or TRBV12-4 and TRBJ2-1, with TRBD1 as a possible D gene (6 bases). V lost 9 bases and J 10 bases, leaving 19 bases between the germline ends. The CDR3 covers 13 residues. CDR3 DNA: TGTGCCAGTGGCAGGGGAAGCTCCTACGAGCAGTTCTTC. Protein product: CASGRGSSYEQFF.

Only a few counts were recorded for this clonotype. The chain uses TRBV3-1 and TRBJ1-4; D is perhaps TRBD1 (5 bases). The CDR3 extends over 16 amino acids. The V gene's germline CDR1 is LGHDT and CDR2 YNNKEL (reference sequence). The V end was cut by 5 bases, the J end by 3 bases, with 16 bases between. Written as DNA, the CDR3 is TGTGCCAGCAGCGGCTCCTTGAGGGGTCCTAATGAAAAACTGTTTTTT. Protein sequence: CASSGSLRGPNEKLFF.

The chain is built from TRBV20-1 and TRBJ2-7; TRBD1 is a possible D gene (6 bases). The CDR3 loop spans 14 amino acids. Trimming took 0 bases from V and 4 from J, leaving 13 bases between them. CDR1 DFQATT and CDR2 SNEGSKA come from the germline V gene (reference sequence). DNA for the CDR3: TGCAGTGCTAGAGATGGGGGACAAGATTACGAGCAGTACTTC. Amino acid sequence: CSARDGGQDYEQYF.

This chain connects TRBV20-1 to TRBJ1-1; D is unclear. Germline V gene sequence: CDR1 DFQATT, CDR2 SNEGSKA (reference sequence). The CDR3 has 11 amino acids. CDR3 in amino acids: CSKLSNTEAFF. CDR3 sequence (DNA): TGCAGCAAACTCTCGAACACTGAAGCTTTCTTT.

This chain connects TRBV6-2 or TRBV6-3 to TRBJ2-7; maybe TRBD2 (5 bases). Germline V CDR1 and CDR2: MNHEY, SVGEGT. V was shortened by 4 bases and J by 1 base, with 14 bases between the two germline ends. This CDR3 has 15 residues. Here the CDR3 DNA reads TGTGCCAGCAGTTTCAGCAGGACTTTTTCCTACGAGCAGTACTTC. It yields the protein CASSFSRTFSYEQYF.

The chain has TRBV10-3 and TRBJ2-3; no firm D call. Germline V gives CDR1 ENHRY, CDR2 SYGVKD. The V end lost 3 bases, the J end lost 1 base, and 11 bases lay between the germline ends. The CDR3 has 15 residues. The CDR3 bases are TGTGCCATCAGTGATGACGAACCAGGCACAGATACGCAGTATTTT. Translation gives CAISDDEPGTDTQYF.

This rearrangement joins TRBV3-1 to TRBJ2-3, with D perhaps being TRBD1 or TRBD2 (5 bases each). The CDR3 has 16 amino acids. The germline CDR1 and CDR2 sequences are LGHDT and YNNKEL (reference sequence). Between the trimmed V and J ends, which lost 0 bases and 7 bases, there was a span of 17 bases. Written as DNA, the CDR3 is TGTGCCAGCAGCCAAGATCAGATGGGGGTCAGTAATACGCAGTATTTT. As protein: CASSQDQMGVSNTQYF.

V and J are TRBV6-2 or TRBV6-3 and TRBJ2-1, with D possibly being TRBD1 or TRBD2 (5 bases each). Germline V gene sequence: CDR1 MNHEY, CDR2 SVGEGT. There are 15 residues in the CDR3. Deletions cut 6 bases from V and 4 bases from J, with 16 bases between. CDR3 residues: CASSQGRAKYNEQFF. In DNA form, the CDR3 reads TGTGCCAGCAGCCAGGGACGAGCCAAGTACAATGAGCAGTTCTTC.

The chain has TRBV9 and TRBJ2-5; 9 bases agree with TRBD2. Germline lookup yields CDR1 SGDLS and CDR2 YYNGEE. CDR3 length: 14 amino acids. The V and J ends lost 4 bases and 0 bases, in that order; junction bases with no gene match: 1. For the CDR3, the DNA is TGTGCCAGCAGCAGGACTAGCGACCAAGAGACCCAGTACTTC. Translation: CASSRTSDQETQYF.

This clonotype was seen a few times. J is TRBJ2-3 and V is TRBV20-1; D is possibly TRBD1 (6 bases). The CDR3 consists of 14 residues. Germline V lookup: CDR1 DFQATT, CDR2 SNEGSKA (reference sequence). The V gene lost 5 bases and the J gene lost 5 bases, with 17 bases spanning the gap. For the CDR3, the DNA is TGCAGTGCTGAGGGGACACGGATCTTAGATACGCAGTATTTT. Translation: CSAEGTRILDTQYF.

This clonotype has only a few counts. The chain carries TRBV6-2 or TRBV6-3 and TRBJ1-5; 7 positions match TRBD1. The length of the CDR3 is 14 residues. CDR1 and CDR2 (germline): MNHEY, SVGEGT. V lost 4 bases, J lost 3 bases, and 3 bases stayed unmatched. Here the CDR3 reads CASSSQGYNQPQHF. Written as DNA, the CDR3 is TGTGCCAGCAGTTCACAGGGGTACAATCAGCCCCAGCATTTT.

CDR3 in DNA: TGTGCCAGCAGCCCGCCGACTCGTAGTTTCACAGATACGCAGTATTTT. Translating it yields CASSPPTRSFTDTQYF. This chain connects TRBV7-9 to TRBJ2-3; no definite D call. CDR1 is SEHNR, CDR2 FQNEAQ, per germline (reference sequence). Trimming shortened V by 5 bases and J by 2 bases, and 17 bases separated the two germline ends. This CDR3 has 16 amino acids.

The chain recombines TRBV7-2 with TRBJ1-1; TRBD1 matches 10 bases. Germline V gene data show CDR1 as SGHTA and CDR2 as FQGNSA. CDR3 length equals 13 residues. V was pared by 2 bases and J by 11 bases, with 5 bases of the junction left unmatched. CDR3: CASSLRDRGGAFF. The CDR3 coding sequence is TGTGCCAGCAGCTTACGGGACAGGGGTGGGGCTTTCTTT.

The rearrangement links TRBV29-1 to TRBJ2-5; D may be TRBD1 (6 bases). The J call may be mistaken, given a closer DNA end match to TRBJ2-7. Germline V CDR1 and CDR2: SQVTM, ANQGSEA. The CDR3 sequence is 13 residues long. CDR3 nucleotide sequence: TGCAGCGTCGAGGGCGAGGGGGTTTACGAGCAGTACTTC. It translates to CSVEGEGVYEQYF.

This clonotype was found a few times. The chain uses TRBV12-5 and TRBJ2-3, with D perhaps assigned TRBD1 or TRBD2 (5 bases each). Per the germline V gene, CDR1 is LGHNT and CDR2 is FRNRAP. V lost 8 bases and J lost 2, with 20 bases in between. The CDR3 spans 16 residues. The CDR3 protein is CASNSRRDQPTDTQYF. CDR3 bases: TGTGCTAGTAACTCCCGCCGGGACCAGCCCACAGATACGCAGTATTTT.

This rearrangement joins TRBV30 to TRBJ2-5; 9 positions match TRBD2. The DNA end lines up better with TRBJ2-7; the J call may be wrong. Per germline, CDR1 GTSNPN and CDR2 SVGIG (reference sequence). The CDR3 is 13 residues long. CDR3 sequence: CAWRGWREGEQYF. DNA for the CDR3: TGTGCCTGGAGGGGTTGGCGGGAGGGCGAGCAGTACTTC.

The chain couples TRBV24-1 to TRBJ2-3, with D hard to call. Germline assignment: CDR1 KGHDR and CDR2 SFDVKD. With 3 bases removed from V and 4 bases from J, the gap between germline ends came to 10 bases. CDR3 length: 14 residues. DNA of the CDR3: TGTGCCACCAGTGATGATCTTCTTCCAGATACGCAGTATTTT. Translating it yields CATSDDLLPDTQYF.

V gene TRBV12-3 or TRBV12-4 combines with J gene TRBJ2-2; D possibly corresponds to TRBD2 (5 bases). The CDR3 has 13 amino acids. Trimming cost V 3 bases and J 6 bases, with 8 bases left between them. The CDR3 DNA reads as TGTGCCAGCAGTTTTACTAGTTCCGGGGAGCTGTTTTTT. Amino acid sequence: CASSFTSSGELFF.